Listed below are T cell receptor beta chains from one sample, sequenced in a study of T-cell reconstitution after alpha-beta-depleted transplantation in children. TCRdb redid the calling of the PCR reads with MiXCR, one entry per CDR3 protein. The sample lists 250,000 to 300,000 distinct CDR3 sequences; roughly 7.8% were seen once. Sequencing used peripheral blood, obtained 360 days after TCRalphabeta/CD19-depleted stem cell transplant. These TCRs come from a female patient between 2 and 10 years old who had a stem cell transplant for Fanconi anemia, so the T cells may come from the graft donor. Both conserved end residues are part of each CDR3. D genes are given only for firm matches. Expanded clones get a size class; other rows say once, few or many, or leave the size out.

d_call	v_call	j_call	clone_size	cdr3_nt	cdr3_aa
-	TRBV20-1	TRBJ2-7	many	TGCAGTGCTAGAGTGGGGATAAGCTCCTACGAGCAGTACTTC	CSARVGISSYEQYF
TRBD2	TRBV5-1	TRBJ2-5	many	TGCGCCAGCAGCTTAAGCGGGAGGGGTCAAGAGACCCAGTACTTC	CASSLSGRGQETQYF
-	TRBV7-2	TRBJ2-5	many	TGTGCCAGCAGCTTATCTCCGGCACTCCTCCGGGAGACCCAGTACTTC	CASSLSPALLRETQYF
TRBD2	TRBV20-1	TRBJ2-1	many	TGCAGTGCTACCCCGGGAGGCCGGAGCTCCTACAATGAGCAGTTCTTC	CSATPGGRSSYNEQFF
-	TRBV20-1	TRBJ2-5	-	TGCAGTGCTAGAGAGTTACGTGGGGGACTCCAAGAGACCCAGTACTTC	CSARELRGGLQETQYF
TRBD2	TRBV7-2	TRBJ2-3	many	TGTGCCAGCAGCGTACTAGCGGGGGTTACGACAGATACGCAGTATTTT	CASSVLAGVTTDTQYF
TRBD1	TRBV28	TRBJ2-7	many	TGTGCCAGCAGTTTATTCAGTGACAGGGGCTACGAGCAGTACTTC	CASSLFSDRGYEQYF
TRBD1	TRBV28	TRBJ1-1	few	TGTGCCAGCAGTTTAATACCCCTTGGGGACAGGGGATACACTGAAGCTTTCTTT	CASSLIPLGDRGYTEAFF
-	TRBV7-9	TRBJ1-4	few	TGTGCCAGCAGCTTAGGATCAGCTGAAAAACTGTTTTTT	CASSLGSAEKLFF
-	TRBV7-9	TRBJ1-6	many	TGTGCCAGCAGCTCGAAAGGGGTGGGACCCCTCCACTTT	CASSSKGVGPLHF
TRBD1	TRBV6-2/TRBV6-3	TRBJ1-5	few	TGTGCCAGCAGTGCCCCGGGACAGGGGGGCAATCAGCCCCAGCATTTT	CASSAPGQGGNQPQHF
TRBD2	TRBV11-1	TRBJ2-1	few	TGTGCCAGCAGCTTGAGGCCGGGACTAGCGGCCTCCTACAATGAGCAGTTCTTC	CASSLRPGLAASYNEQFF
-	TRBV2	TRBJ2-7	-	TGTGCCAGCAGTGACCCTGGGACCGGCTACGAGCAGTACTTC	CASSDPGTGYEQYF
-	TRBV11-2	TRBJ2-3	-	TGTGCCAGCAGTTACCCCGCCCAGGGACCCGCCCGGACAGATACGCAGTATTTT	CASSYPAQGPARTDTQYF
-	TRBV12-3/TRBV12-4	TRBJ2-3	many	TGTGCCAGCGAAAAGACCTACAGGGAAGATACGCAGTATTTT	CASEKTYREDTQYF
TRBD1	TRBV5-1	TRBJ2-2	many	TGCGCCAGCAGCTCACAGGGGACAGGGGAGCTGTTTTTT	CASSSQGTGELFF
-	TRBV29-1	TRBJ2-2	many	TGCAGCGTCGAGGAGAGGGTCTCCGCGAACACCGGGGAGCTGTTTTTT	CSVEERVSANTGELFF
-	TRBV18	TRBJ2-3	few	TGTGCCAGCTCAAAGGCTGAACTAGGTTTCACAGATACGCAGTATTTT	CASSKAELGFTDTQYF
TRBD2	TRBV27	TRBJ2-1	many	TGTGCCAGCAGTTTTGGATTGGGCGGGAGGTCGGATGAGCAGTTCTTC	CASSFGLGGRSDEQFF
TRBD2	TRBV2	TRBJ2-1	-	TGTGCCAGCAGCCCCCTTTTAGCGGGGGTTGGTGAGCAGTTCTTC	CASSPLLAGVGEQFF
TRBD1	TRBV7-8	TRBJ1-2	-	TGTGCCAGCAGCTTAGTAACTCCGGACAGGGTTTCATGGGATGGCTACACCTTC	CASSLVTPDRVSWDGYTF
-	TRBV3-1	TRBJ2-7	many	TGTGCCAGCAGCCGGGGGCAGCAATCATACGAGCAGTACTTC	CASSRGQQSYEQYF
-	TRBV2	TRBJ2-2	many	TGTGCCAGCATCTTGACCCCCCCCGGGGAGCTGTTTTTT	CASILTPPGELFF
TRBD1	TRBV6-1	TRBJ2-3	few	TGTGCCAGCCAGAGGACAGGGACCGATACGCAGTATTTT	CASQRTGTDTQYF
-	TRBV18	TRBJ2-3	-	TGTGCCAGCTCACCGGCGTGGCAGAACACAGATACGCAGTATTTT	CASSPAWQNTDTQYF
-	TRBV4-1	TRBJ2-1	few	TGCGCCAGCAGCCAAGATCCGGGACTCTCCTACAATGAGCAGTTCTTC	CASSQDPGLSYNEQFF
TRBD2	TRBV29-1	TRBJ2-5	many	TGCAGCGTTGGAGAGACTAGCGGGAGGGCCCTCCAAGAGACCCAGTACTTC	CSVGETSGRALQETQYF
-	TRBV15	TRBJ2-1	-	TGTGCCACCAGCAGAGATCGGGGGCTCTACAATGAGCAGTTCTTC	CATSRDRGLYNEQFF